The clone carrying this T cell receptor beta chain occurred many times. No antigen is known for it. The V and J ends lost 3 bases and 4 bases respectively, with 11 bases between them. The CDR3 is made up of 14 amino acids. In germline, CDR1 is KGHDR, CDR2 SFDVKD. One entry per CDR3 protein, called by TCRdb with MiXCR from the multiplex PCR reads. The sample comprises some 130,000 distinct CDR3 sequences, 20% of which are singletons, and roughly 3.5% rests with the top ten. The data originate from a study of breast tumors, draining lymph nodes, adjacent tissues. Study-level results: Tumor T cell lymph node origin was a supported hypothesis, not proven. Compared with lymph nodes, tumors were less diverse; compared with nontumor tissue, more. Tumor and nontumor repertoires were significantly more similar in luminal-like than in basal-like breast cancer. Most tumor T cells seemingly derive from lymph node, then expand in tumor.

The lymph nodes were axillary draining lymph nodes from breast cancer patients. This TCR was sampled from a female donor with breast cancer. Some clones in this sample may be carry-over from other donors' samples. The sample taken for sequencing was axillary lymph node tissue. The rearrangement joins TRBV24-1 to TRBJ2-5; the D gene is possibly TRBD1 (6 bases). Here the CDR3 DNA reads TGTGCCACCAGTGATAGTACAGGGACAGAGACCCAGTACTTC. It encodes CATSDSTGTETQYF.